One sample yielded the 23 T cell receptor beta chains listed below, sequenced in a study of vaccination effects on CD4 cells after COVID-19. Ahead of sequencing, the ViraFEST assay grew antigen-specific CD4+ T cells using viral peptide pools. CD4+ T cells were isolated after 10 days of culture. The vaccine recipients had no prior SARS-CoV-2 infection, with negative nucleocapsid antibodies. Sequencing was performed with immunoSEQ multiplex PCR; in TCRdb, only in-frame clones are kept and a portion is missing. This sample has tens of thousands of clones, with around 68% found just once. These receptors have no known antigen. The sample consisted of CD4+ T cells from PBMCs cultured with SARS-CoV-2 spike peptides, taken before COVID-19 vaccination. The receptors come from a human donor who received a COVID-19 vaccine.

The J gene is TRBJ1-1, the V gene TRBV4-1; TRBD1 might be the D (5 bases). This CDR3 is built from 14 residues. Germline loops: CDR1 MGHRA, CDR2 YSYEKL. Trimming took off 4 bases at V and 0 bases at J, with 9 bases between the two ends. This CDR3 is CASSPPGVNTEAFF. The CDR3 coding sequence is TGCGCCAGCAGCCCTCCGGGGGTGAACACTGAAGCTTTCTTT.

The rearrangement uses TRBV12-5 and TRBJ2-5, with D tentatively TRBD2 (6 bases). The CDR3 extends over 15 amino acids. Between the trimmed V and J ends, which lost 2 bases and 1 base, there was a span of 11 bases. Germline-derived CDR1 and CDR2 are LGHNT and FRNRAP. CDR3 sequence reads: CASGLSGLFQETQYF. CDR3 DNA sequence: TGTGCTAGTGGTTTGTCGGGACTTTTCCAAGAGACCCAGTACTTC.

This clone appeared a few times. The gene calls are TRBV5-6 and TRBJ1-5, with D hard to call. Germline lookup yields CDR1 SGHDT and CDR2 YYEEEE. Trimming stripped 3 bases from V and 5 bases from J, with 12 bases between. This CDR3 is built from 14 residues. The CDR3 spells CASSSRAGYQPQHF. CDR3 nucleotides: TGTGCCAGCAGCTCCCGGGCAGGTTATCAGCCCCAGCATTTT.

Only one count was recorded for this clone. V is TRBV18 and J is TRBJ2-5, with 12 bases fitting TRBD2. There are 18 residues in the CDR3. V was clipped by 3 bases and J by 0 bases; unmatched bases: 8. Germline V gives CDR1 KGHSH, CDR2 LQKENI. CDR3 DNA sequence: TGTGCCAGCTCACCGAGAGGACTAGCGGGGACGTACCAAGAGACCCAGTACTTC. This gives the protein CASSPRGLAGTYQETQYF.

The DNA of the CDR3 is TGTGCCAGCACGAACGGGGCGAACACTGAAGCTTTCTTT. Amino acids: CASTNGANTEAFF. The V call is TRBV7-9, the J call TRBJ1-1; D possibly corresponds to TRBD1 (5 bases). With 7 bases removed from V and 1 base from J, the gap between germline ends came to 10 bases. Germline-derived CDR1 and CDR2 are SEHNR and FQNEAQ (reference sequence). The CDR3 is 13 residues long.

The rearrangement uses TRBV10-3 and TRBJ1-4; 7 bases are a match to TRBD1. Germline CDR1 is ENHRY and CDR2 is SYGVKD. The J segment lost 7 bases and the V segment lost 3 bases, leaving 5 bases of the junction unmatched. CDR3 size: 14 residues. The CDR3: CAISEKGAGEKLFF. CDR3 in DNA: TGTGCCATCAGTGAAAAGGGGGCGGGTGAAAAACTGTTTTTT.

The CDR3 DNA reads as TGTGCCATCAGTGGGGATAAGACAGGGGGATCCTCTGGAAACACCATATATTTT. This gives the protein CAISGDKTGGSSGNTIYF. This chain links TRBV10-3 with TRBJ1-3; 9 bases align to TRBD1. V was clipped by 4 bases and J by 0 bases; unmatched bases: 10. Germline lookup yields CDR1 ENHRY and CDR2 SYGVKD. The CDR3 is made up of 18 amino acids.

The chain is built from TRBV5-1 and TRBJ1-6; 8 bases agree with TRBD1. The CDR3 covers 15 residues. Germline values: CDR1 SGHRS, CDR2 YFSETQ. V trimming: 0 bases; J trimming: 7 bases; junction bases outside the gene matches: 3. For the CDR3, the DNA is TGCGCCAGCAGCTTGGACAGGGGGACGAATTCACCCCTCCACTTT. Translating gives CASSLDRGTNSPLHF.

This chain links TRBV5-1 with TRBJ1-1, with D possibly matching TRBD1 (6 bases). Trimming stripped 6 bases from V and 0 bases from J, with 18 bases between. The germline V gene has CDR1 SGHRS and CDR2 YFSETQ. The CDR3 spans 16 residues. DNA of the CDR3: TGCGCCAGCACCTCCGGGGGGGCGGAAATGAACACTGAAGCTTTCTTT. This gives the protein CASTSGGAEMNTEAFF.

The V and J genes are TRBV29-1 and TRBJ1-1; D gene ambiguous. The CDR3 consists of 10 residues. V was cut by 7 bases and J by 8 bases, with 11 bases left in between. Germline CDR1 and CDR2: SQVTM and ANQGSEA. The chain's CDR3 is CSAGTAEAFF. CDR3 nucleotides: TGCAGCGCGGGAACAGCCGAAGCTTTCTTT.

V and J are TRBV2 and TRBJ1-5; TRBD1 might be the D (5 bases). The CDR3 is made up of 14 amino acids. Trimming cost V 6 bases and J 7 bases, with 16 bases left between them. Germline V gives CDR1 SNHLY, CDR2 FYNNEI. The CDR3, as DNA: TGTGCCAGCAGCAAATCAGGGATGGGGCAGCCCCAGCATTTT. This sequence encodes CASSKSGMGQPQHF.

The chain couples TRBV28 to TRBJ1-1, with 7 bases matching TRBD1. Trimming took 6 bases from V and 11 from J; bases not matched to a gene: 9. The germline V gene has CDR1 MDHEN and CDR2 SYDVKM. The length of the CDR3 is 12 residues. This CDR3 is CASSQTGAGAFF. The DNA of the CDR3 is TGTGCCAGCAGCCAAACAGGGGCAGGGGCTTTCTTT.

The chain joins TRBV6-1 to TRBJ2-1; 7 nucleotides align to TRBD2. The CDR3 has 15 amino acids. CDR1 is MNHNS, CDR2 SASEGT, per germline. Trimming removed 1 base from V and 4 bases from J; junction bases left unmatched: 4. The CDR3 reads CASSEDTSAYNEQFF. CDR3 DNA: TGTGCCAGCAGTGAAGACACTAGCGCTTACAATGAGCAGTTCTTC.

In this sample, this clone turned up a few times. The chain links TRBV7-3 to TRBJ2-2, with TRBD2 matching 7 bases. Trimming at V came to 6 bases and at J to 0 bases, leaving 7 bases not matched to a gene. In germline, CDR1 is SGHTA, CDR2 FQGTGA. This CDR3 comprises 16 residues. CDR3 protein: CASRRSAGANTGELFF. The DNA for the CDR3 is TGTGCCAGCAGGCGAAGTGCGGGAGCGAACACCGGGGAGCTGTTTTTT.

This chain connects TRBV7-2 to TRBJ1-1; the D is unclear. Trimming left V 3 bases short and J 0 bases short, with 20 bases between. Germline V lookup: CDR1 SGHTA, CDR2 FQGNSA. The CDR3 covers 18 residues. CDR3 coding DNA: TGTGCCAGCAGCTTTTTTCCGAGGACGTACGGCATGAACACTGAAGCTTTCTTT. This gives the protein CASSFFPRTYGMNTEAFF.

V usage is TRBV2 and J usage is TRBJ2-7, with TRBD1 matching over 8 bases. The trim removed 6 bases at V and 8 bases at J, leaving 6 bases unmatched. The CDR3 covers 12 residues. CDR1 and CDR2 (germline): SNHLY, FYNNEI. In DNA, the CDR3 is TGTGCCAGCAGAACGGGACAGGATAAGCAGTACTTC. Translated: CASRTGQDKQYF.

This clone was counted a few times. The V and J genes are TRBV7-9 and TRBJ2-7; D unresolved. Between the trimmed V and J ends, which lost 0 bases and 3 bases, there was a span of 9 bases. This CDR3 is 14 amino acids long. Looked up from germline, CDR1 is SEHNR and CDR2 is FQNEAQ (reference sequence). The DNA of the CDR3 is TGTGCCAGCAGCTTAGCGCCGTCAGACTACGAGCAGTACTTC. It codes for CASSLAPSDYEQYF.

The CDR3 here is CSASGLNNEQFF. The CDR3, as DNA: TGCAGTGCTAGTGGGCTAAACAATGAGCAGTTCTTC. J is TRBJ2-1 and V is TRBV20-1, with D hard to call. The CDR3 contains 12 residues. Per the germline V gene, CDR1 is DFQATT and CDR2 is SNEGSKA (reference sequence). V dropped 3 bases and J dropped 5 bases, with 8 bases sitting between them.

The V and J genes are TRBV4-1 and TRBJ2-1; no reliable D call. The CDR3 totals 13 residues. Germline CDR1 MGHRA, CDR2 YSYEKL. Between the trimmed V and J ends, which lost 0 bases and 2 bases, there was a span of 2 bases. The CDR3 spells CASSQEPYNEQFF. The CDR3 DNA reads as TGCGCCAGCAGCCAAGAACCCTACAATGAGCAGTTCTTC.

V gene TRBV5-4 combines with J gene TRBJ2-1; D uncertain. V lost 10 bases to trimming and J lost 7 bases, with 36 bases between them. Per the germline V gene, CDR1 is SGHNT and CDR2 is YYREEE (reference sequence). This CDR3 contains 19 residues. CDR3 sequence: CAEPLEEEVWVLRANEQFF. In nucleotides, the CDR3 is TGTGCCGAACCCTTAGAAGAGGAAGTCTGGGTATTAAGGGCGAATGAGCAGTTCTTC.

The chain joins TRBV6-7 to TRBJ2-1; tentative D call: TRBD2 (5 bases). TRBV6-7 is identified as an open reading frame with a role that is uncertain. With 3 bases removed from V and 0 bases from J, the gap between germline ends came to 21 bases. This CDR3 is built from 19 residues. This chain's CDR3 is CASSYRETVTRSSYNEQFF. CDR3 coding DNA: TGTGCCAGCAGTTATAGGGAGACGGTTACGCGAAGCTCCTACAATGAGCAGTTCTTC.

This clone was picked up one time. The chain couples TRBV15 to TRBJ1-2, with D unclear. The CDR3 sequence is 15 residues long. Trimming shortened V by 0 bases and J by 8 bases, and 16 bases separated the two germline ends. The germline gives CDR1 LNHNV, CDR2 YYDKDF (reference sequence). The CDR3 DNA reads as TGTGCCACCAGCAGAGATCTGTGGGCAGCGGGGGGCTACACCTTC. This gives the protein CATSRDLWAAGGYTF.

This clone was counted a few times. The V gene is TRBV5-1, the J gene TRBJ1-4; TRBD1 might be the D (5 bases). Germline CDR1 SGHRS, CDR2 YFSETQ. The CDR3 length is 14 residues. Trimming removed 1 base from V and 7 bases from J, with 11 bases in between. The CDR3: CASSLRQGVEKLFF. The DNA for the CDR3 is TGCGCCAGCAGCTTGAGGCAGGGAGTTGAAAAACTGTTTTTT.